This paragraph reports one TCR beta chain. V lost 2 bases, J lost 4 bases, and 20 bases lay in between. Per germline, CDR1 KGHSH and CDR2 LQKENI. The CDR3 has 17 amino acids. This sample is drawn from a study of blood T cell repertoires in COVID-19. The method was immunoSEQ multiplex PCR; TCRdb's version includes in-frame clones alone and lacks a portion of them. The table records around 270,000 clones, roughly 86% of them present only once. The TCR originated in an older woman with COVID-19, enrolled during active disease. Sequencing was done on a sample of peripheral blood. The rearrangement uses TRBV18 and TRBJ1-1; maybe TRBD1 (5 bases). CDR3 coding DNA: TGTGCCAGCTCACCAATGGGGAGGAGGGGTGGGCGCACTGAAGCTTTCTTT. Protein product: CASSPMGRRGGRTEAFF.